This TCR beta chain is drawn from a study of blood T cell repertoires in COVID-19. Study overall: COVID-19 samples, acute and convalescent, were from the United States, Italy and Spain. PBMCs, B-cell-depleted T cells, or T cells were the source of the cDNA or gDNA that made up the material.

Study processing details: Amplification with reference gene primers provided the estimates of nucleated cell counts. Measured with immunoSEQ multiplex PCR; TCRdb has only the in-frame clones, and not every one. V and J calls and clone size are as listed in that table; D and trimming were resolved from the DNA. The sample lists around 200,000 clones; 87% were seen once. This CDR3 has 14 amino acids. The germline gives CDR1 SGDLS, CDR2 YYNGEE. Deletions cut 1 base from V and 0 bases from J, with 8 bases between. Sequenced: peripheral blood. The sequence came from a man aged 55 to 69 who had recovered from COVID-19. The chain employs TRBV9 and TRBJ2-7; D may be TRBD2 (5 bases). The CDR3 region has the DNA TGTGCCAGCAGCGTATTTGGGAGCTCCTACGAGCAGTACTTC. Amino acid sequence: CASSVFGSSYEQYF.